The 32 T cell receptor beta chains below were found in one sample sequenced in a study of T cells in Graves' hyperthyroidism and ophthalmopathy. Amplification of TCR beta CDR3 regions used RNA as the template. Researchers ran a first-round RT-PCR on the TCR CDR3 using the HTBI primer set. TCRdb re-analysed the multiplex PCR reads in MiXCR, keeping a single row per CDR3 protein. The data hold 300,000 to 400,000 distinct CDR3 sequences, with 15% to 20% observed a single time. The material sequenced was blood. These receptor sequences come from a woman aged 50 to 65 with Graves' hyperthyroidism.

A single count supports this clonotype. The CDR3 spells CASRSGRGSSYNEQFF. The CDR3 DNA sequence: TGCGCCAGCAGGAGCGGGAGGGGGAGCTCCTACAATGAGCAGTTCTTC. The V call is TRBV4-1, the J call TRBJ2-1; TRBD2 matches at 10 bases. Trimming cost V 6 bases and J 0 bases; bases outside gene matches: 5. CDR3 size: 16 residues. Per germline, CDR1 MGHRA and CDR2 YSYEKL.

Points on this clonotype: One junction end disagrees with the germline gene, perhaps due to a read error. The chain recombines TRBV7-9 with TRBJ2-1; 8 positions match TRBD2. The CDR3 runs to 15 residues. Germline CDR1 and CDR2: SEHNR and FQNEAQ (reference sequence). CDR3: CTSSFGGGSNNEQFF. Written as DNA, the CDR3 is TGTACCAGCAGCTTCGGGGGGGGTTCGAACAATGAGCAGTTCTTC.

This clonotype has a count of ten or more. This sequence joins TRBV5-1 and TRBJ2-7; D ambiguous. CDR1 and CDR2 from the germline V gene are SGHRS and YFSETQ. The V gene lost 0 bases and the J gene lost 2 bases, with 9 bases spanning the gap. This CDR3 spans 14 amino acids. The CDR3 is CASSLGPGTYEQYF. CDR3 bases: TGCGCCAGCAGCTTGGGACCGGGCACCTACGAGCAGTACTTC.

This clonotype was seen a handful of times. The chain combines TRBV10-3 with TRBJ2-5, with 7 bases that match TRBD1. The V segment lost 10 bases and the J segment 0 bases; nucleotides outside the gene matches: 5. Germline V gene lookup returns CDR1 ENHRY and CDR2 SYGVKD. The CDR3 is made up of 13 amino acids. The CDR3 DNA reads TGTGCCAGCGTAGGACAGGACCAAGAGACCCAGTACTTC. As protein: CASVGQDQETQYF.

The chain recombines TRBV6-1 with TRBJ1-5; no definite D call. The CDR3 sequence is 14 residues long. Per germline, CDR1 MNHNS and CDR2 SASEGT. Trimming removed 6 bases at V and 0 bases at J, with 9 bases between. In DNA form, the CDR3 reads TGTGCCAGCAGGGGGATCGATAGCAATCAGCCCCAGCATTTT. Its translation: CASRGIDSNQPQHF.

This clonotype was detected many times. The chain links TRBV27 to TRBJ2-5, with D perhaps assigned TRBD1 or TRBD2 (6 bases each). In germline, CDR1 is MNHEY, CDR2 SMNVEV (reference sequence). The V end was cut by 3 bases, the J end by 1 base, with 15 bases between. CDR3 length: 16 residues. CDR3 loop: CASSFGPPGAQETQYF. CDR3 nucleotide sequence: TGTGCCAGCAGTTTCGGCCCTCCGGGGGCCCAAGAGACCCAGTACTTC.

This clonotype has ten or more counts. The chain couples TRBV5-1 to TRBJ2-3; D perhaps matches TRBD2 (7 bases). From germline, CDR1 is SGHRS and CDR2 YFSETQ. V was trimmed by 4 bases and J by 2 bases, leaving 17 bases between them. This CDR3 region has 16 residues. CDR3: CASSRQGGGDTDTQYF. As DNA, the CDR3 is TGCGCCAGCAGCCGCCAGGGAGGGGGAGACACAGATACGCAGTATTTT.

V is TRBV6-7 and J is TRBJ1-1; D might be TRBD1 (5 bases). TRBV6-7 is assigned to the ORF class and has an uncertain function. V lost 4 bases and J lost 3, with 15 bases in between. The CDR3 extends over 15 amino acids. The CDR3 coding sequence is TGTGCCAGCAGTTTCCGAGAGGGGCTGGACACTGAAGCTTTCTTT. Translated: CASSFREGLDTEAFF.

This clonotype was seen repeatedly, ten times or more. V usage is TRBV18 and J usage is TRBJ1-6; TRBD1 matches at 9 bases. The CDR3 consists of 14 residues. Trimming cost V 5 bases and J 8 bases; bases outside gene matches: 4. Germline V gene sequence: CDR1 KGHSH, CDR2 LQKENI. The DNA of the CDR3 is TGTGCCAGCTCAGCTCGACAGGGGGATTCACCCCTCCACTTT. Its protein product is CASSARQGDSPLHF.

This clonotype was detected ten times or more. The chain joins TRBV27 to TRBJ1-1; 9 nucleotides match TRBD1. V gave up 4 bases and J gave up 4 bases; unmatched junction bases: 13. Germline-derived CDR1 and CDR2 are MNHEY and SMNVEV (reference sequence). The CDR3 totals 17 residues. CDR3 region: CASSSPRGQGVGTEAFF. Written as DNA, the CDR3 is TGTGCCAGCAGTTCGCCCCGGGGACAGGGAGTGGGCACTGAAGCTTTCTTT.

This clonotype was observed a few times. V gene TRBV27 combines with J gene TRBJ1-6, with D tentatively TRBD1 (6 bases). The germline V gene encodes CDR1 MNHEY and CDR2 SMNVEV (reference sequence). With 4 bases removed from V and 9 bases from J, the gap between germline ends came to 16 bases. This CDR3 spans 15 amino acids. CDR3 nucleotides: TGTGCCAGCAGTTGGGAGGGGGGCATTACTTCACCCCTCCACTTT. Amino acids: CASSWEGGITSPLHF.

This clonotype was detected many times. This chain uses TRBV7-9 with TRBJ2-5, with D perhaps TRBD2 (7 bases). The CDR3 totals 14 residues. V was clipped by 0 bases and J by 5 bases, with 10 bases between them. Germline V gene sequence: CDR1 SEHNR, CDR2 FQNEAQ (reference sequence). The CDR3 reads CASSLAGGQETQYF. The CDR3 DNA reads as TGTGCCAGCAGCTTAGCGGGGGGGCAGGAGACCCAGTACTTC.

This chain joins TRBV28 and TRBJ2-3; D gene ambiguous. V gave up 3 bases and J gave up 1 base, with 8 bases separating them. This CDR3 has 14 residues. Germline CDR1 and CDR2: MDHEN and SYDVKM. CDR3 protein: CASSFARGTDTQYF. CDR3 nucleotides: TGTGCCAGCAGTTTCGCTAGGGGCACAGATACGCAGTATTTT.

This clonotype was counted once. V usage is TRBV7-2 and J usage is TRBJ2-5, with D unclear. The V gene lost 1 base and the J gene lost 5 bases, with 14 bases spanning the gap. This CDR3 comprises 15 residues. The germline gives CDR1 SGHTA, CDR2 FQGNSA. The CDR3 sequence: CASSLVSSAGETQYF. The CDR3 DNA sequence: TGTGCCAGCAGCTTAGTCTCATCCGCTGGGGAGACCCAGTACTTC.

This clonotype was seen ten or more times. This chain joins TRBV3-1 and TRBJ1-4; D is unclear. Germline-derived CDR1 and CDR2 are LGHDT and YNNKEL (reference sequence). This CDR3 comprises 14 residues. With 2 bases removed from V and 7 bases from J, the gap between germline ends came to 11 bases. In DNA, the CDR3 is TGTGCCAGCAGCCAACAGATTCTAGCTGAAAAACTGTTTTTT. Protein sequence: CASSQQILAEKLFF.

V gene TRBV2 combines with J gene TRBJ1-2; no firm D call. This CDR3 has 12 amino acids. From germline, CDR1 is SNHLY and CDR2 FYNNEI. Trimming cost V 6 bases and J 6 bases, with 11 bases left between them. The CDR3 DNA sequence: TGTGCCAGCAGCCTTGGAAGGAATGGCTACACCTTC. This translates into CASSLGRNGYTF.

J is TRBJ1-4 and V is TRBV30; D might be TRBD1 (5 bases). Germline V CDR1 and CDR2: GTSNPN, SVGIG (reference sequence). This CDR3 comprises 15 residues. The V end was cut by 5 bases, the J end by 2 bases, with 15 bases between. CDR3 amino acids: CAWDSGYLTNEKLFF. CDR3 sequence (DNA): TGTGCCTGGGATTCAGGGTATTTGACTAATGAAAAACTGTTTTTT.

This clonotype turned up a few times. The gene calls are TRBV5-1 and TRBJ1-1; D is unclear. This CDR3 is built from 14 residues. Trimming cost V 0 bases and J 4 bases, with 10 bases left between them. Looked up from germline, CDR1 is SGHRS and CDR2 is YFSETQ. CDR3 nucleotide sequence: TGCGCCAGCAGCTTGGATGGAGGTCTCACTGAAGCTTTCTTT. Protein sequence: CASSLDGGLTEAFF.

This clonotype was observed a few times. A clone one base away is much larger, so this may be a read error. This rearrangement joins TRBV7-9 to TRBJ2-3; 11 nucleotides match TRBD1. The CDR3 loop spans 15 amino acids. With V trimmed by 6 bases and J by 4 bases, 6 bases remained unmatched. In germline, CDR1 is SEHNR, CDR2 FQNEAQ (reference sequence). This CDR3 is CASRPPGQGADTQYF. Here the CDR3 DNA reads TGTGCCAGCAGGCCACCGGGACAGGGGGCAGATACGCAGTATTTT.

The chain is built from TRBV29-1 and TRBJ2-2, with unresolved D. V lost 3 bases to trimming and J lost 7 bases, with 12 bases between them. CDR1 is SQVTM, CDR2 ANQGSEA, per germline. This CDR3 spans 13 amino acids. CDR3 DNA sequence: TGCAGCGTTGAGGGCCCGCAGTTCGGGGAGCTGTTTTTT. It is translated as CSVEGPQFGELFF.

This clonotype has ten or more counts. J is TRBJ2-1 and V is TRBV5-1, with D tentatively TRBD2 (6 bases). V was pared by 3 bases and J by 6 bases, with 19 bases between. CDR3 length equals 16 residues. The germline gives CDR1 SGHRS, CDR2 YFSETQ. The CDR3 coding sequence is TGCGCCAGCAGCTCTTTACACAGCCGCGGGGCCAATGAGCAGTTCTTC. Its protein is CASSSLHSRGANEQFF.

V gene TRBV30 combines with J gene TRBJ1-3; D gene unclear. Trimming stripped 0 bases from V and 7 bases from J, with 7 bases between. In germline, CDR1 is GTSNPN, CDR2 SVGIG (reference sequence). The CDR3 consists of 12 residues. The CDR3 bases are TGTGCCTGGAGTGTACTCAGTAACACCATATATTTT. Its protein product is CAWSVLSNTIYF.

This clonotype was recorded at least ten times. The chain couples TRBV10-3 to TRBJ1-1; the D is unclear. There are 13 residues in the CDR3. V was clipped by 2 bases and J by 3 bases, with 7 bases between them. CDR1 ENHRY and CDR2 SYGVKD come from the germline V gene. In DNA, the CDR3 is TGTGCCATCAGTGAGCTGAGAGACACTGAAGCTTTCTTT. This gives the protein CAISELRDTEAFF.

This clonotype was recorded many times. Here the CDR3 reads CASSQGHQETQYF. Written as DNA, the CDR3 is TGTGCCAGCTCACAGGGCCACCAAGAGACCCAGTACTTC. The chain has TRBV18 and TRBJ2-5, with D unclear. CDR1 KGHSH and CDR2 LQKENI come from the germline V gene. The V gene lost 4 bases and the J gene lost 0 bases, with 6 bases spanning the gap. CDR3 size: 13 residues. Full variable domain (remainder filled in from reference TRBV18 and TRBJ2-5): NAGVMQNPRHLVRRRGQEARLRCSPMKGHSHVYWYRQLPEEGLKFMVYLQKENIIDESGMPKERFSAEFPKEGPSILRIQQVVRGDSAAYFCASSQGHQETQYFGPGTRLLVL.

CDR3 DNA sequence: TGTGCCAGCAGCTTTTTTGCGGGGGGGGGAGAGACCCAGTACTTC. Residues: CASSFFAGGGETQYF. The chain employs TRBV7-2 and TRBJ2-5; 9 bases fit TRBD2. V dropped 3 bases and J dropped 4; count of bases not matched to a gene: 6. Per the germline V gene, CDR1 is SGHTA and CDR2 is FQGNSA. The CDR3 has 15 amino acids. The full variable domain, in which reference TRBV7-2 and TRBJ2-5 provide the parts outside the CDR3, is GAGVSQSPSNKVTEKGKDVELRCDPISGHTALYWYRQSLGQGLEFLIYFQGNSAPDKSGLPSDRFSAERTGGSVSTLTIQRTQQEDSAVYLCASSFFAGGGETQYFGPGTRLLVL.

The genes are TRBV3-1 and TRBJ2-5, with 8 bases fitting TRBD2. From germline, CDR1 is LGHDT and CDR2 YNNKEL (reference sequence). The CDR3 sequence is 16 residues long. V trimming: 4 bases; J trimming: 5 bases; junction bases outside the gene matches: 12. The CDR3 DNA is TGTGCCAGCAGCCCCGTTGGTTGGCGGGGGGATGAGACCCAGTACTTC. It encodes CASSPVGWRGDETQYF.

The chain is built from TRBV6-1 and TRBJ2-3; 7 nucleotides line up with TRBD2. V shed 6 bases, J shed 10 bases, and the junction held 7 bases outside the gene matches. The CDR3 has 12 residues. Germline lookup yields CDR1 MNHNS and CDR2 SASEGT. CDR3 loop: CASSSRLASQYF. The CDR3 nucleotides are TGTGCCAGCAGCAGCCGACTAGCTTCGCAGTATTTT.

The chain carries TRBV5-1 and TRBJ1-2, with 12 bases fitting TRBD1. The germline V gene encodes CDR1 SGHRS and CDR2 YFSETQ. This CDR3 is 15 amino acids long. V lost 0 bases and J lost 8; bases outside the gene matches: 5. The CDR3 coding sequence is TGCGCCAGCAGCTTGGCCGGGACAGGGGGCCAGGGCTACACCTTC. This codes for CASSLAGTGGQGYTF.

The chain carries TRBV19 and TRBJ2-7, with 7 bases lining up with TRBD2. This CDR3 is built from 15 residues. Looked up from germline, CDR1 is LNHDA and CDR2 is SQIVND (reference sequence). V lost 5 bases to trimming and J lost 0 bases; unmatched junction nucleotides: 7. CDR3 loop: CASSQTSSLSYEQYF. CDR3 nucleotide sequence: TGTGCCAGTAGTCAGACTAGCTCTCTCTCCTACGAGCAGTACTTC.

V and J are TRBV11-2 and TRBJ1-6, with D possibly being TRBD1 (5 bases). Per germline, CDR1 SGHAT and CDR2 FQNNGV. The CDR3 contains 16 residues. The V gene lost 2 bases and the J gene lost 6 bases, with 14 bases spanning the gap. CDR3 bases: TGTGCCAGCAGCTTATCATGGGGGACCAGTAATTCACCCCTCCACTTT. Residues: CASSLSWGTSNSPLHF. Supplemented by reference TRBV11-2 and TRBJ1-6, the full variable domain reads EAGVAQSPRYKIIEKRQSVAFWCNPISGHATLYWYQQILGQGPKLLIQFQNNGVVDDSQLPKDRFSAERLKGVDSTLKIQPAKLEDSAVYLCASSLSWGTSNSPLHFGNGTRLTVT.

The V and J genes are TRBV20-1 and TRBJ2-7, with 15 nucleotides matching TRBD2. The CDR3 spans 15 residues. CDR1 and CDR2 (germline): DFQATT, SNEGSKA (reference sequence). The J segment lost 3 bases and the V segment lost 3 bases, leaving 3 bases of the junction unmatched. The CDR3 bases are TGCAGTGCTAGTTGGACTAGCGGGGGGGTCTACGAGCAGTACGTC. It encodes CSASWTSGGVYEQYV.

The sample holds a few counts of this clonotype. The chain joins TRBV20-1 to TRBJ2-1; 8 positions match TRBD2. The V gene's germline CDR1 is DFQATT and CDR2 SNEGSKA (reference sequence). The V and J ends lost 5 bases and 0 bases, in that order; junction bases with no gene match: 6. This CDR3 comprises 15 residues. The CDR3 loop reads CSAGLAGGSYNEQFF. CDR3 nucleotide sequence: TGCAGTGCTGGGCTAGCGGGCGGCTCCTACAATGAGCAGTTCTTC.